This T cell receptor beta chain was retrieved from a study of blood T cells in healthy people across ages. On this clonotype itself: A much larger clone is a single base away; this may be a read error.

Alongside a J-beta primer mix, a sample-barcoded 5' primer served in a second PCR lasting roughly 7 to 11 cycles. TCRdb reprocessed the 5' RACE reads via MiXCR and lists one record per CDR3 protein. The sample gives 1,500,000 or so distinct CDR3 sequences, 40% to 45% of which show up once; 4% is in the top ten. Germline V gives CDR1 SGDLS, CDR2 YYNGEE. The CDR3 loop spans 12 amino acids. V was shortened by 3 bases and J by 7 bases, with 10 bases between the two germline ends. Material for sequencing was blood. The chain has TRBV9 and TRBJ1-2, with D possibly matching TRBD1 (5 bases). The sequence derives from a woman aged 18-29 years in good health. The CDR3 nucleotides read TGTGCCAGCAGCGGGGCAGGGCCTGGCTACACCTTC. Translated, it gives CASSGAGPGYTF.